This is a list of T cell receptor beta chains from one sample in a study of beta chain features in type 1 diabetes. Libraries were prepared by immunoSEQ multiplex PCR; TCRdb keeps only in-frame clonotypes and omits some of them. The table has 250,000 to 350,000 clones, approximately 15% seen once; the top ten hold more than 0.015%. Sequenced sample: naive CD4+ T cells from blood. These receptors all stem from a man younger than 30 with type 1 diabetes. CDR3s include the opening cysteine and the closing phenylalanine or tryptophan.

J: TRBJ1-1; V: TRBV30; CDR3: CAWSPPPWGDTEAFF
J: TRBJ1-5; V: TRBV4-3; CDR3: CASSQDSHNQPQHF
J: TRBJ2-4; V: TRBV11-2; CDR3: CASSLALGGALNIQYF
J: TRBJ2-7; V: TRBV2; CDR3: CASSPSGSEEQYF
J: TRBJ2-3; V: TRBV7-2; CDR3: CASSLLLAESTDTQYF
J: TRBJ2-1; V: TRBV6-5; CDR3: CASSYTLAGVYEQFF
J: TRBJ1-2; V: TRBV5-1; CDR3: CASSLGGLAAPNYGYTF
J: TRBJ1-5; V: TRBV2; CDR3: CASREVDRGDQPQHF
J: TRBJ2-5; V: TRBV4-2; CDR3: CASSQDHGAGRAGETQYF
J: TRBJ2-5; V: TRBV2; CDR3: CASIRLAGQETQYF
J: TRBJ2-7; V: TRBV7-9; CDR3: CASSFSRYSYEQYF
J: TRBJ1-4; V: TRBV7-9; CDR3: CASSKGQGGEKLFF
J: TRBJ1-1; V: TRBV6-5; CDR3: CASTPYVTNTEAFF
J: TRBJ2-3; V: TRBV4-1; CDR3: CASRPLAGVSYTQYF
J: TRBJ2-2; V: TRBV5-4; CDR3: CASSPGRTNTGELFF
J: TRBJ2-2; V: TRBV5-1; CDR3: CASSPRGGRNTGELFF
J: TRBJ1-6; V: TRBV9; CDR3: CASSTGGRPLHF
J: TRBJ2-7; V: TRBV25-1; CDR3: CASSELSGLEQYF
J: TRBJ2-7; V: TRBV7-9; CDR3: CASTVGHRENYEQYF
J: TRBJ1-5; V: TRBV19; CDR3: CASSTGTGVQPQHF
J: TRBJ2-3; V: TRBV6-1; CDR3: CASSGGTYRGTQYF
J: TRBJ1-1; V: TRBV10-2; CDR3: CASSLTGEYTEAFF
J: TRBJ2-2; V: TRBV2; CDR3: CASSARPPGAGELFF
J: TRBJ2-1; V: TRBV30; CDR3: CAWRDLADSYNEQFF
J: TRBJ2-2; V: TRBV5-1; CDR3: CASSFFTSPLSGELFF
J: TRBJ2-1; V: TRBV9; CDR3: CASSRDSYNEQFF
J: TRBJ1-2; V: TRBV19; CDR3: CASSRLDRGYGYTF
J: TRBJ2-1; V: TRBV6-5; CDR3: CASRTSGGYNEQFF
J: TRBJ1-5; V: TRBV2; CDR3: CASSAEGLSQPQHF
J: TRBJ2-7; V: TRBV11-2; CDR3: CASSPGLVREQYF
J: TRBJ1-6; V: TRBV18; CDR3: CASSPTPSPDRNNSPLHF
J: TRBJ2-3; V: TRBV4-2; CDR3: CASSQDRGTSLFGTDTQYF
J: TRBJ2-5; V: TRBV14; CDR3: CASSQNVYSGQETQYF
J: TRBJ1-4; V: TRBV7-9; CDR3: CASSLARQATNEKLFF
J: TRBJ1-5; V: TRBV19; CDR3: CASTPGQGSQPQHF
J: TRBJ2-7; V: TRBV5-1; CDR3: CASSTDFYEQYF
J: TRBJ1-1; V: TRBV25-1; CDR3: CASSESGGLGTEAFF
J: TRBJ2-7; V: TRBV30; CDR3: CAWSVYYEQYF
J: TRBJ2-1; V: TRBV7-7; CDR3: CASSAPGLAVNEQFF
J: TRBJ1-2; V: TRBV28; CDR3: CASSDGQGAGGYTF
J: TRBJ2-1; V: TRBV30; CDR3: CAWGTVQQFF
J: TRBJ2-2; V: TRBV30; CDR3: CAWSVNSNAGELFF
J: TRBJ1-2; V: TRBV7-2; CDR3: CASSLTGTGGYGYTF
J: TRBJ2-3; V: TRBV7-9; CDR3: CASSLVLLAGPDTQYF
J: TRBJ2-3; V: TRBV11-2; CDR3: CASSFGTSGGRNTQYF
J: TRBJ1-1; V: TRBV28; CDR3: CASSVPEAYTEAFF
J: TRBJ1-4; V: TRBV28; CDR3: CASTVQGSYEKLFF
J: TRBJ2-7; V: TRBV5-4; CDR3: CASSLVGTANEQYF
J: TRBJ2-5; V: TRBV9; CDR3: CASSVGTRREETQYF
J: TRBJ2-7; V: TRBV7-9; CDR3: CASSMGQGIHEQYF
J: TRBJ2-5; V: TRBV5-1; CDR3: CASSLGQGQETQYF
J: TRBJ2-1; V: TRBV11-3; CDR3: CASSRTSINEQFF